The 10 T cell receptor beta chains listed next were all sequenced from one sample in a study of blood T cell repertoires in COVID-19. TCRdb keeps only in-frame clones here, not all; method: immunoSEQ multiplex PCR. Here the sample spans approximately 130,000 clones, around three quarters being singletons. Sequencing used peripheral blood. These receptor sequences come from a human donor in a cohort sampled during active COVID-19.

The chain's CDR3 is CASSRGRYEQYF. In DNA form, the CDR3 reads TGTGCCAGTAGTAGGGGCCGCTACGAGCAGTACTTC. This chain links TRBV19 with TRBJ2-7, with D possibly being TRBD1 (5 bases). CDR1 is LNHDA and CDR2 is SQIVND in the germline V gene (reference sequence). Trimming took off 4 bases at V and 3 bases at J, with 7 bases between the two ends. The CDR3 length is 12 residues.

This chain links TRBV7-2 with TRBJ1-2, with unresolved D. V gave up 1 base and J gave up 8 bases, with 8 bases separating them. From germline, CDR1 is SGHTA and CDR2 FQGNSA. This CDR3 spans 12 amino acids. CDR3 sequence: CASSLDGRGYTF. CDR3 sequence (DNA): TGTGCCAGCAGCTTAGATGGGAGGGGCTACACCTTC.

This CDR3 is CASRTWGGDYEQYF. In nucleotides, the CDR3 is TGTGCCAGCAGGACGTGGGGGGGGGACTACGAGCAGTACTTC. The V and J genes are TRBV6-5 and TRBJ2-7; 7 nucleotides agree with TRBD2. V lost 6 bases to trimming and J lost 3 bases; unmatched junction nucleotides: 8. The germline V gene encodes CDR1 MNHEY and CDR2 SVGAGI. This CDR3 contains 14 residues.

CDR3 sequence: CASSSTGTNYGYTF. CDR3 nucleotides: TGTGCCAGTAGCTCAACAGGGACTAACTATGGCTACACCTTC. The rearrangement joins TRBV19 to TRBJ1-2; possibly TRBD1 for D (6 bases). In germline, CDR1 is LNHDA, CDR2 SQIVND (reference sequence). This CDR3 region has 14 residues. The germline V and J ends were trimmed by 6 bases and 0 bases, with 11 bases remaining between them.

This clone was observed a handful of times. V gene TRBV7-2 combines with J gene TRBJ1-5; D call uncertain. The CDR3 consists of 12 residues. The germline gives CDR1 SGHTA, CDR2 FQGNSA. Trimming removed 1 base at V and 6 bases at J, with 4 bases between. In DNA form, the CDR3 reads TGTGCCAGCAGCTTAGGACTTCAGCCCCAGCATTTT. It yields the protein CASSLGLQPQHF.

This clone was seen only once. The gene calls are TRBV5-1 and TRBJ1-4; unclear D gene. Trimming stripped 0 bases from V and 8 bases from J, with 8 bases between. Germline assignment: CDR1 SGHRS and CDR2 YFSETQ. The CDR3 loop spans 13 amino acids. CDR3 nucleotide sequence: TGCGCCAGCAGCTTGGTTGAGGGAGAAAAACTGTTTTTT. This codes for CASSLVEGEKLFF.

This clone was detected a few times. A read error may account for a junction end that differs from germline. Different DNA sequences within this sample yield the same CDR3. The gene calls are TRBV3-1 (or the pseudogene TRBV3-2) and TRBJ2-2, with D possibly matching TRBD2 (7 bases). The length of the CDR3 is 16 residues. Per germline, CDR1 LGHDT and CDR2 YNNKEL (reference sequence). CDR3 in DNA: TGTGCCAGCTGCCACGGGGGCGGGGGATGTACCGGGGAGCTGTTTTTT. Translation gives CASCHGGGGCTGELFF.

There are a few counts of this clone. V usage is TRBV3-1 (or the pseudogene TRBV3-2) and J usage is TRBJ2-2; tentatively, D is TRBD2 (7 bases). The CDR3 totals 16 residues. Germline loops: CDR1 LGHDT, CDR2 YNNKEL (reference sequence). The CDR3: CPTRHGGGGSTGELFF. CDR3 DNA: TGTCCCACCCGCCACGGGGGCGGGGGAAGTACCGGGGAGCTGTTTTTT.

This clone was counted only a few times. The rearrangement links TRBV10-2 to TRBJ2-3; 8 bases line up with TRBD1. CDR3 length: 14 amino acids. Germline trimming cut 6 bases from V and 3 bases from J; bases unmatched to any gene: 5. The germline CDR1 and CDR2 sequences are WSHSY and SAAADI. The CDR3 loop is CASSWTGWTDTQYF. The CDR3, as DNA: TGCGCCAGCAGCTGGACAGGGTGGACAGATACGCAGTATTTT.

The rearrangement uses TRBV6-5 and TRBJ2-7, with 11 bases identical to TRBD1. J gave up 6 bases and V 6 bases, and 10 bases lay outside the gene matches. The germline V gene encodes CDR1 MNHEY and CDR2 SVGAGI. The CDR3 extends over 15 amino acids. CDR3 nucleotides: TGTGCCAGCAGGAAATACGGGACAGGGGGTTCCGAGCAGTACTTC. Protein product: CASRKYGTGGSEQYF.